This T cell receptor beta chain was sequenced in a study of Ad26.COV2.S vaccination and SARS-CoV-2 variants. Treatment given: around 19 received Ad26.COV2.S at low or high dose, single or two shots; roughly 5 received placebo; per-sample allocation not given. Day 63 after the first vaccine or placebo injection was the time point for sampling. Profiling relied on immunoSEQ multiplex PCR, and the TCRdb table lists in-frame clones only, not all of them. Found here are about 350,000 clones, about 87% of them singletons; the top ten hold 6.4%. The clonotype comes from a person aged 18-60 years who received the Ad26.COV2.S COVID-19 vaccine or a placebo. Sequenced here: peripheral blood, sampled in a trial of Ad26.COV2.S vaccine versus placebo.

The CDR3 DNA sequence: TGTGCCAGCAGCAAGTCAGGGGCCCTAATGAACACTGAAGCTTTCTTT. This translates into CASSKSGALMNTEAFF. The chain recombines TRBV9 with TRBJ1-1, with a possible D match to TRBD1 (6 bases). The CDR3 totals 16 residues. V lost 4 bases and J 0 bases, leaving 16 bases between the germline ends. CDR1 SGDLS and CDR2 YYNGEE come from the germline V gene.